One and the same sample provided the 5 T cell receptor beta chains below, sequenced in a study of vaccination effects on CD4 cells after COVID-19. These receptors are not linked to any known antigen. The table came from immunoSEQ multiplex PCR; TCRdb's copy has only in-frame clones and leaves some out. The data contain approximately 40,000 clones, under 75% of them singletons. Before sequencing took place, the ViraFEST assay used viral peptide pools to expand antigen-specific CD4+ T cells. Culture lasted approximately 10 days before CD4+ T cell isolation. Testing of the vaccine recipients showed negative nucleocapsid antibodies and no prior SARS-CoV-2 infection. Sequenced material: CD4+ T cells from PBMCs cultured with SARS-CoV-2 spike peptides, taken before COVID-19 vaccination. The receptors were gathered from a human donor who received a COVID-19 vaccine.

This clone occurred once. This chain connects TRBV5-6 to TRBJ1-4; unclear D gene. The germline V gene encodes CDR1 SGHDT and CDR2 YYEEEE. Trimming left V 0 bases short and J 0 bases short, with 9 bases between. The CDR3 runs 16 residues. CDR3 sequence: CASSLVTAATNEKLFF. Here the CDR3 DNA reads TGTGCCAGCAGCTTGGTGACCGCAGCAACTAATGAAAAACTGTTTTTT.

The V gene is TRBV5-1, the J gene TRBJ1-1; no firm D call. CDR3 size: 13 residues. Germline CDR1 reads SGHRS; CDR2 reads YFSETQ. The V gene lost 1 base and the J gene lost 0 bases, with 4 bases spanning the gap. In nucleotides, the CDR3 is TGCGCCAGCAGCTTGTCGTTGAACACTGAAGCTTTCTTT. Its protein is CASSLSLNTEAFF.

J is TRBJ1-4 and V is TRBV5-5, with 11 bases identical to TRBD1. The germline gives CDR1 SGHKS, CDR2 YYEKEE (reference sequence). V was pared by 0 bases and J by 7 bases, with 2 bases of the junction left unmatched. This CDR3 has 15 amino acids. This CDR3 reads CASSLEGTGGEKLFF. Here the CDR3 DNA reads TGTGCCAGCAGCTTGGAGGGGACAGGGGGTGAAAAACTGTTTTTT.

The rearrangement links TRBV28 to TRBJ1-2; D unresolved. CDR1 and CDR2 from the germline V gene are MDHEN and SYDVKM. This CDR3 comprises 14 residues. Trimming removed 7 bases from V and 4 bases from J, with 16 bases in between. In DNA form, the CDR3 reads TGTGCCAGCATGGTTGCAGTTCTTTCCTATGGCTACACCTTC. It codes for CASMVAVLSYGYTF.

This clone appeared a single time. This chain joins TRBV2 and TRBJ1-4; D call uncertain. Deletions cut 6 bases from V and 0 bases from J, with 8 bases between. CDR1 is SNHLY, CDR2 FYNNEI, per germline. The CDR3 sequence is 14 residues long. Here the CDR3 reads CASSNLATNEKLFF. The DNA of the CDR3 is TGTGCCAGCAGCAACCTGGCAACTAATGAAAAACTGTTTTTT.